The 13 T cell receptor beta chains below come from one sample, sequenced in a study of cytomegalovirus exposure and HLA in healthy donors. The PCR contained 60 Vbeta and 13 Jbeta primers. Assay used: immunoSEQ multiplex PCR; TCRdb lists only in-frame clones, some missing. The sample consists of about 89,000 clones, around 74% of them appearing once. The sequencing input was PBMCs. All receptors come from a man under 40 in good health and CMV-seropositive.

This rearrangement joins TRBV5-1 to TRBJ1-1; a possible D gene is TRBD1 (6 bases). The CDR3 extends over 15 amino acids. Trimming stripped 3 bases from V and 6 bases from J, with 18 bases between. The germline V gene encodes CDR1 SGHRS and CDR2 YFSETQ. CDR3 protein: CASSSTTGTRSEAFF. For the CDR3, the DNA is TGCGCCAGCAGCTCTACGACAGGAACAAGGTCTGAAGCTTTCTTT.

V usage is TRBV6-1 and J usage is TRBJ2-5; 9 nucleotides agree with TRBD1. The CDR3 extends over 16 amino acids. In germline, CDR1 is MNHNS, CDR2 SASEGT. V was clipped by 4 bases and J by 5 bases; unmatched bases: 11. CDR3 nucleotide sequence: TGTGCCAGCAGTGGAGAGGACAGGGGTAGCGGGGAGACCCAGTACTTC. Residues: CASSGEDRGSGETQYF.

This clone was seen more than once but under ten times. The chain carries TRBV9 and TRBJ1-1, with D perhaps matching TRBD1 (5 bases). This CDR3 comprises 13 residues. Germline lookup yields CDR1 SGDLS and CDR2 YYNGEE. V lost 6 bases and J lost 1, with 10 bases in between. CDR3 DNA: TGTGCCAGCACAGACAGCCAGAACACTGAAGCTTTCTTT. It encodes CASTDSQNTEAFF.

V usage is TRBV7-3 and J usage is TRBJ1-3, with TRBD1 as a possible D gene (5 bases). Trimming shortened V by 1 base and J by 2 bases, and 9 bases separated the two germline ends. Germline-derived CDR1 and CDR2 are SGHTA and FQGTGA. The CDR3 is made up of 15 amino acids. DNA of the CDR3: TGTGCCAGCAGCTTAATGCCGGGGGCTGGAAACACCATATATTTT. As protein: CASSLMPGAGNTIYF. Full variable domain (rest looked up from reference TRBV7-3 and TRBJ1-3): GAGVSQTPSNKVTEKGKYVELRCDPISGHTALYWYRQSLGQGPEFLIYFQGTGAADDSGLPNDRFFAVRPEGSVSTLKIQRTERGDSAVYLCASSLMPGAGNTIYFGEGSWLTVV.

The J gene is TRBJ2-7, the V gene TRBV28; TRBD1 agrees at 10 bases. There are 13 residues in the CDR3. Germline V gene sequence: CDR1 MDHEN, CDR2 SYDVKM. Trimming at V came to 10 bases and at J to 5 bases, leaving 8 bases not matched to a gene. As DNA, the CDR3 is TGTGCCACTTACCGACAGGGGGCCCACGAGCAGTACTTC. Protein: CATYRQGAHEQYF.

The gene calls are TRBV7-2 and TRBJ2-5, with TRBD2 as a possible D gene (5 bases). Trimming pared 1 base from V and 1 base from J, leaving 13 bases between. The CDR3 is made up of 16 amino acids. Germline lookup yields CDR1 SGHTA and CDR2 FQGNSA. CDR3 nucleotides: TGTGCCAGCAGCTTAGATCGGCTAGCCACCCAAGAGACCCAGTACTTC. This codes for CASSLDRLATQETQYF.

V is TRBV4-2 and J is TRBJ1-6, with D unresolved. Germline V gives CDR1 LGHNA, CDR2 YNFKEQ. CDR3 length: 14 residues. The germline V and J ends were trimmed by 0 bases and 5 bases, with 5 bases remaining between them. CDR3 in DNA: TGTGCCAGCAGCCAAGATTTAAATAATTCACCCCTCCACTTT. This encodes CASSQDLNNSPLHF.

This clone has only one observation. The gene calls are TRBV5-1 and TRBJ2-1; D remains ambiguous. Trimming stripped 5 bases from V and 3 bases from J, with 9 bases between. This CDR3 has 13 amino acids. CDR1 is SGHRS, CDR2 YFSETQ, per germline. The CDR3 loop is CASSQTDYNEQFF. The DNA of the CDR3 is TGCGCCAGCAGTCAAACAGACTACAATGAGCAGTTCTTC.

The genes are TRBV19 and TRBJ2-2; 9 nucleotides line up with TRBD1. CDR1 is LNHDA, CDR2 SQIVND, per germline (reference sequence). The CDR3 contains 18 residues. Losses at the gene ends were 6 bases for V and 3 bases for J; bases not matched to a gene: 14. The CDR3 protein is CASRSGASGQGDTGELFF. The CDR3 coding sequence is TGTGCCAGTAGATCGGGGGCGTCGGGACAGGGAGACACCGGGGAGCTGTTTTTT.

This clone was counted only a few times. The rearrangement links TRBV4-2 to TRBJ1-2; 9 nucleotides match TRBD1. CDR1 and CDR2 (germline): LGHNA, YNFKEQ. V lost 7 bases to trimming and J lost 4 bases; unmatched junction nucleotides: 7. This CDR3 has 14 residues. CDR3 amino acids: CASTPDRGVYGYTF. CDR3 sequence (DNA): TGTGCCAGCACCCCGGACAGGGGAGTCTATGGCTACACCTTC.

The V call is TRBV9, the J call TRBJ1-1; D is unresolved. The V end was cut by 3 bases, the J end by 8 bases, with 20 bases between. This CDR3 has 15 residues. Germline CDR1 SGDLS, CDR2 YYNGEE. The CDR3 here is CASSAHSREAGEAFF. CDR3 bases: TGTGCCAGCAGCGCTCACAGCCGGGAAGCAGGAGAAGCTTTCTTT. Full variable domain (outside the CDR3, taken from reference TRBV9 and TRBJ1-1): DSGVTQTPKHLITATGQRVTLRCSPRSGDLSVYWYQQSLDQGLQFLIQYYNGEERAKGNILERFSAQQFPDLHSELNLSSLELGDSALYFCASSAHSREAGEAFFGQGTRLTVV.

This rearrangement joins TRBV5-5 to TRBJ2-5; weak D call: TRBD2 (5 bases). The germline V gene encodes CDR1 SGHKS and CDR2 YYEKEE (reference sequence). The CDR3 has 14 residues. Trimming left V 3 bases short and J 3 bases short, with 12 bases between. CDR3 sequence: CASSSSGLEETQYF. The CDR3, as DNA: TGTGCCAGCAGCTCCTCGGGGTTGGAAGAGACCCAGTACTTC.

This clone was counted a few times. The CDR3 here is CASTSGNTIYF. The CDR3 coding sequence is TGTGCCAGCACTTCTGGAAACACCATATATTTT. The gene calls are TRBV6-5 and TRBJ1-3; D is uncertain. CDR1 is MNHEY and CDR2 is SVGAGI in the germline V gene. The CDR3 is 11 residues long. Trimming shortened V by 7 bases and J by 1 base, and 2 bases separated the two germline ends.